These 22 T cell receptor beta chains were sequenced from one sample in a study of shared clonotypes between healthy human individuals. The protocol was immunoSEQ multiplex PCR, while the TCRdb copy is restricted to in-frame clones and leaves out a portion. The sample lists some 2,500,000 clones, 93% occurring once. The sequenced material came from naive CD4+ T cells from PBMCs. Subset here: CD45RA+ positively selected. Receptors were obtained from a man aged 18 to 30 in good health. Some clones in this sample may be carry-over from other donors' samples.

This chain links TRBV7-2 with TRBJ1-2; possible D gene TRBD1, 6 bases. This CDR3 has 15 amino acids. CDR1 and CDR2 (germline): SGHTA, FQGNSA. V lost 5 bases, J lost 2 bases, and 15 bases lay in between. The CDR3 DNA is TGTGCCAGCAGCAACCCGCCTGACAGGAACTATGGCTACACCTTC. Amino acid sequence: CASSNPPDRNYGYTF.

The chain joins TRBV18 to TRBJ2-5; no reliable D call. Trimming shortened V by 2 bases and J by 3 bases, and 19 bases separated the two germline ends. The germline V gene has CDR1 KGHSH and CDR2 LQKENI. The CDR3 extends over 17 amino acids. CDR3 sequence (DNA): TGTGCCAGCTCACCAGCGTTAATAGCAATGACCAAAGAGACCCAGTACTTC. This translates into CASSPALIAMTKETQYF.

There are a few counts of this clone. CDR3 DNA sequence: TGTGCCTGGAGCACCCTTGCCAGTCTTGAGCAGTACTTC. Protein product: CAWSTLASLEQYF. J is TRBJ2-7 and V is TRBV30; D unresolved. The CDR3 extends over 13 amino acids. CDR1 is GTSNPN, CDR2 SVGIG, per germline (reference sequence). The germline V and J ends were trimmed by 3 bases and 7 bases, with 16 bases remaining between them. The complete variable domain, with remaining parts taken from reference TRBV30 and TRBJ2-7, reads SQTIHQWPATLVQPVGSPLSLECTVEGTSNPNLYWYRQAAGRGLQLLFYSVGIGQISSEVPQNLSASRPQDRQFILSSKKLLLSDSGFYLCAWSTLASLEQYFGPGTRLTVT.

This chain links TRBV2 with TRBJ2-7, with 8 positions matching TRBD2. The CDR3 is 15 residues long. Trimming cost V 9 bases and J 6 bases; bases outside gene matches: 16. Germline-derived CDR1 and CDR2 are SNHLY and FYNNEI. CDR3 loop: CARHPGGVHKCEQYF. Here the CDR3 DNA reads TGTGCCAGACACCCGGGGGGGGTTCACAAGTGCGAGCAGTACTTC.

The CDR3 spells CAWTLVSRGQARLSTYEQYF. DNA of the CDR3: TGTGCCTGGACTTTGGTGTCCCGAGGACAGGCGAGACTCAGCACCTACGAGCAGTACTTC. This chain joins TRBV30 and TRBJ2-7; 7 bases map to TRBD1. Germline V gene data show CDR1 as GTSNPN and CDR2 as SVGIG (reference sequence). V shed 4 bases and J 2 bases; nucleotides not matched to a gene: 26. The CDR3 runs to 20 residues.

This chain connects TRBV15 to TRBJ2-3; D is unresolved. The V end was cut by 2 bases, the J end by 1 base, with 7 bases between. CDR1 and CDR2 (germline): LNHNV, YYDKDF (reference sequence). The CDR3 covers 14 residues. The CDR3 region has the DNA TGTGCCACCAGCAGACCAGGATGCACAGATACGCAGTATTTT. Translated: CATSRPGCTDTQYF.

CDR3 DNA sequence: TGTGCCAGTAGTAGGGGACAGAGTCGATACGAGCAGTACTTC. Protein: CASSRGQSRYEQYF. The rearrangement uses TRBV19 and TRBJ2-7; 7 positions match TRBD1. Per germline, CDR1 LNHDA and CDR2 SQIVND (reference sequence). This CDR3 comprises 14 residues. The V segment lost 4 bases and the J segment 4 bases; nucleotides outside the gene matches: 7.

This clone appeared a single time. The J gene is TRBJ2-7, the V gene TRBV5-1; TRBD2 agrees at 9 bases. This CDR3 contains 12 residues. Germline CDR1 is SGHRS and CDR2 is YFSETQ. V lost 4 bases to trimming and J lost 9 bases; unmatched junction nucleotides: 5. The CDR3, as DNA: TGCGCCAGCAGCCCGGGACTAGCCGTGCAGTACTTC. Protein sequence: CASSPGLAVQYF.

The V gene is TRBV9, the J gene TRBJ2-1, with D possibly being TRBD2 (6 bases). V was shortened by 3 bases and J by 6 bases, with 13 bases between the two germline ends. The CDR3 spans 14 residues. Germline loops: CDR1 SGDLS, CDR2 YYNGEE. CDR3 DNA: TGTGCCAGCAGCGCCTCCGGGACTGCCAATGAGCAGTTCTTC. It specifies CASSASGTANEQFF.

The chain employs TRBV18 and TRBJ2-5; D may be TRBD1 (5 bases). V shed 4 bases and J shed 4 bases, with 10 bases lying between them. The CDR3 runs 13 residues. CDR1 and CDR2 (germline): KGHSH, LQKENI. The CDR3 bases are TGTGCCAGCTCACTTTCACAGGCAGAGACCCAGTACTTC. The encoded protein is CASSLSQAETQYF. Combining the CDR3 with reference TRBV18 and TRBJ2-5 gives the whole variable domain NAGVMQNPRHLVRRRGQEARLRCSPMKGHSHVYWYRQLPEEGLKFMVYLQKENIIDESGMPKERFSAEFPKEGPSILRIQQVVRGDSAAYFCASSLSQAETQYFGPGTRLLVL.

This clone is a singleton in its sample. The CDR3, as DNA: TGTGCCAGCAGTTTATGGCAGGGGGCGGAAGGCTACACCTTC. Translating it yields CASSLWQGAEGYTF. The chain couples TRBV27 to TRBJ1-2; TRBD1 aligns across 8 bases. This CDR3 spans 14 amino acids. With V trimmed by 1 base and J by 8 bases, 6 bases remained unmatched. Germline V gene data show CDR1 as MNHEY and CDR2 as SMNVEV (reference sequence).

A remark on this clone: The identical CDR3 is also encoded by other nucleotide sequences in the sample. CDR3 in amino acids: CASSLPLSTDTQYF. In DNA form, the CDR3 reads TGTGCCAGCAGCCTCCCCCTTAGCACAGATACGCAGTATTTT. The chain has TRBV7-9 and TRBJ2-3; D is unclear. CDR1 is SEHNR and CDR2 is FQNEAQ in the germline V gene (reference sequence). V was shortened by 5 bases and J by 0 bases, with 9 bases between the two germline ends. The length of the CDR3 is 14 residues.

The count of this clone is one. V and J are TRBV9 and TRBJ2-7, with D perhaps TRBD2 (6 bases). This CDR3 has 16 residues. CDR1 and CDR2 from the germline V gene are SGDLS and YYNGEE. Trimming stripped 3 bases from V and 7 bases from J, with 23 bases between. The CDR3 here is CASSAGEASWGWEQYF. CDR3 coding DNA: TGTGCCAGCAGCGCTGGGGAGGCCAGTTGGGGGTGGGAGCAGTACTTC.

The chain links TRBV5-1 to TRBJ2-3, with D perhaps matching TRBD1 (6 bases). V lost 4 bases to trimming and J lost 0 bases, with 18 bases between them. The CDR3 is 17 residues long. Per the germline V gene, CDR1 is SGHRS and CDR2 is YFSETQ. The CDR3 nucleotides are TGCGCCAGCAGCCCCGCCAGGCACACAGGGAGCACAGATACGCAGTATTTT. Protein product: CASSPARHTGSTDTQYF.

This clone was counted between two and nine times. The chain couples TRBV2 to TRBJ1-2; 7 positions agree with TRBD1. The CDR3 loop spans 14 amino acids. After removal of 5 bases from V and 0 bases from J, the junction contained 3 bases not matched to a gene. Looked up from germline, CDR1 is SNHLY and CDR2 is FYNNEI. CDR3 residues: CASSRGQTNYGYTF. The CDR3 DNA reads TGTGCCAGCAGTAGGGGACAGACTAACTATGGCTACACCTTC. The full variable domain, with the rest looked up from reference TRBV2 and TRBJ1-2, is EPEVTQTPSHQVTQMGQEVILRCVPISNHLYFYWYRQILGQKVEFLVSFYNNEISEKSEIFDDQFSVERPDGSNFTLKIRSTKLEDSAMYFCASSRGQTNYGYTFGSGTRLTVV.

This rearrangement joins TRBV7-2 to TRBJ2-1; 8 positions match TRBD1. The germline CDR1 and CDR2 sequences are SGHTA and FQGNSA. The CDR3 extends over 14 amino acids. The V gene end was trimmed by 3 bases and the J gene end by 5 bases; junction bases not matched to a gene: 3. CDR3 sequence reads: CASSFSRGHNEQFF. CDR3 DNA: TGTGCCAGCAGCTTTTCCAGGGGGCACAATGAGCAGTTCTTC.

The CDR3 spells CASSLGQEAYNEQFF. The CDR3 bases are TGCGCCAGCAGTTTAGGACAGGAAGCGTACAATGAGCAGTTCTTC. The gene calls are TRBV5-1 and TRBJ2-1, with 7 bases matching TRBD1. V lost 5 bases to trimming and J lost 4 bases; unmatched junction nucleotides: 9. The V gene's germline CDR1 is SGHRS and CDR2 YFSETQ. The CDR3 is 15 residues long.

V is TRBV5-4 and J is TRBJ1-3; weak D call: TRBD1 (5 bases). The V and J ends lost 2 bases and 4 bases respectively, with 10 bases between them. The CDR3 covers 14 residues. Germline loops: CDR1 SGHNT, CDR2 YYREEE (reference sequence). CDR3 sequence reads: CASSFRGEGNTIYF. CDR3 DNA sequence: TGTGCCAGCAGCTTCCGAGGGGAGGGAAACACCATATATTTT. The entire variable domain, with the rest obtained from reference TRBV5-4 and TRBJ1-3, is as follows: ETGVTQSPTHLIKTRGQQVTLRCSSQSGHNTVSWYQQALGQGPQFIFQYYREEENGRGNFPPRFSGLQFPNYSSELNVNALELDDSALYLCASSFRGEGNTIYFGEGSWLTVV.

This clone was counted once. The rearrangement uses TRBV5-1 and TRBJ2-7; possible D gene TRBD1, 6 bases. Germline values: CDR1 SGHRS, CDR2 YFSETQ. V was trimmed by 4 bases and J by 3 bases, leaving 17 bases between them. The CDR3 is 15 residues long. In nucleotides, the CDR3 is TGCGCCAGCAGCATGGATCCGGGACACATCTACGAGCAGTACTTC. This codes for CASSMDPGHIYEQYF.

This clone is a singleton in its sample. The chain joins TRBV28 to TRBJ1-2, with 10 bases aligning to TRBD1. Losses at the gene ends were 5 bases for V and 6 bases for J; bases not matched to a gene: 9. The CDR3 sequence is 15 residues long. Germline CDR1 reads MDHEN; CDR2 reads SYDVKM. The CDR3 region has the DNA TGTGCCAGCAGTCAACCGGGACAGGGGCGAGATGGCTACACCTTC. Translated: CASSQPGQGRDGYTF.

This rearrangement joins TRBV6-1 to TRBJ1-2, with 8 bases fitting TRBD1. The CDR3 has 15 amino acids. Germline loops: CDR1 MNHNS, CDR2 SASEGT. J lost 6 bases, V lost 2 bases, and 8 bases had no gene match. The CDR3 region is CASSELSQGADGYTF. CDR3 nucleotides: TGTGCCAGCAGTGAATTAAGCCAGGGGGCGGATGGCTACACCTTC.

This chain uses TRBV5-1 with TRBJ2-7; no firm D call. The ends were cut back, 2 bases at V and 2 bases at J, with 8 bases in the middle. Germline lookup yields CDR1 SGHRS and CDR2 YFSETQ. The CDR3 length is 13 residues. CDR3 nucleotides: TGCGCCAGCAGCTTTGACAAAACCTACGAGCAGTACTTC. Amino acids: CASSFDKTYEQYF. The full variable domain, its missing parts supplied by reference TRBV5-1 and TRBJ2-7, is KAGVTQTPRYLIKTRGQQVTLSCSPISGHRSVSWYQQTPGQGLQFLFEYFSETQRNKGNFPGRFSGRQFSNSRSEMNVSTLELGDSALYLCASSFDKTYEQYFGPGTRLTVT.